The sequence of this TCR beta chain was determined in a study of blood T cells in healthy people across ages. Study-wide points: Calculation of diversity from one million T cells yielded estimates considered to be underestimates. The unsorted PBMCs prevented any conclusive comparison of naive versus antigen-experienced cells.

Caucasian, healthy and from Russia, the donors were aged between about 6 and 90. This clonotype was seen more than once but under ten times. Antigen specificity is unknown. The CDR3 runs 17 residues. Germline values: CDR1 DFQATT, CDR2 SNEGSKA (reference sequence). After removal of 1 base from V and 2 bases from J, the junction contained 10 bases not matched to a gene. It was with a sample-barcoded 5' primer and a J-beta primer mix that a second PCR of roughly 7 to 12 cycles was run. Every molecule of cDNA carried a tag from a template-switch adaptor with 12 random nucleotides. TCRdb itself ran the 5' RACE reads through MiXCR, one entry per CDR3 protein. Here the sample spans about 690,000 distinct CDR3 sequences, roughly 41% being singletons.

The sample comprised blood. V is TRBV20-1 and J is TRBJ2-5; TRBD2 matches 10 bases. The source is an elderly man in good health. In DNA, the CDR3 is TGCAGTGCTAGAGCTACGGGTAGCGGGAGGTGGCAAGAGACCCAGTACTTC. This translates into CSARATGSGRWQETQYF.